What follows are 2 T cell receptor beta chains derived from one specimen sequenced in a study of tissue T cells after allogeneic stem cell transplantation. Documented time point: mouse harvest day 14 after allogeneic transplant. Tail vein injection delivered 10^7 T-cell-depleted bone marrow cells and 10^6 splenic CD5+ T cells. Profiling relied on immunoSEQ multiplex PCR, and the TCRdb table lists in-frame clones only, not all of them. The profile shows over 7,000 clones, over 30% of them singletons. The sequenced sample consisted of skin. These receptor sequences come from a female BALB/c mouse given C57BL/6 T cells with graft-versus-host disease after an allogeneic hematopoietic cell transplant.

In regard to this clone: Any gene name here is a mouse gene name. The read terminates 1 residue ahead of where the CDR3 ends, so the germline J gene completes it. The chain recombines TRBV13-2 with TRBJ1-1; TRBD1 might be the D (5 bases). Trimming pared 0 bases from V and 4 bases from J, leaving 10 bases between. The CDR3 has 14 amino acids. In germline, CDR1 is NNHNN, CDR2 SYGAGS (reference sequence). The covered CDR3 bases are TGTGCCAGCGGTGATGCGGGGCGGGGCACAGAAGTCTTC. Amino acids: CASGDAGRGTEVF. The CDR3 in its entirety is CASGDAGRGTEVFF.

A note on this clone: Germline and genes here are mouse. The CDR3 extends 1 residue past the end of the read, so its final part is completed from the germline J gene. The chain links TRBV12-2 to TRBJ2-5; D is uncertain. With 0 bases removed from V and 6 bases from J, the gap between germline ends came to 3 bases. CDR1 SGHLS and CDR2 HYDKME come from the germline V gene. The CDR3 runs to 11 residues. The CDR3 DNA, read in part, is TGTGCCAGCTCTCTCATGGACACCCAGTAC. Its protein product is CASSLMDTQY. The entire CDR3 reads CASSLMDTQYF.